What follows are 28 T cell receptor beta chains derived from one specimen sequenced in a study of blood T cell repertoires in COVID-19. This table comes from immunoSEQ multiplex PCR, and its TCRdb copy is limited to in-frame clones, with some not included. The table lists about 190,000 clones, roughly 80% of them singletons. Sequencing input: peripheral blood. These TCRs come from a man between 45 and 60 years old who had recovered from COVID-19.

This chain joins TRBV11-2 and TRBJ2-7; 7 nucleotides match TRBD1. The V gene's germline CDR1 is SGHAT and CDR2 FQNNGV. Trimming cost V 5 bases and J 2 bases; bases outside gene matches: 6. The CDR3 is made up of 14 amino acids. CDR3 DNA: TGTGCCAGCAGCCGAAACAGGGGCACCTACGAGCAGTACTTC. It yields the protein CASSRNRGTYEQYF.

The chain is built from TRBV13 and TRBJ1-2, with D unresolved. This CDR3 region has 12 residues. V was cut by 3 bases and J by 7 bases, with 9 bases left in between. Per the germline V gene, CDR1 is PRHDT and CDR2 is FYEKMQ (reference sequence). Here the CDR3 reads CASSFGRGGYTF. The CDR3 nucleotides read TGTGCCAGCAGCTTCGGACGGGGTGGCTACACCTTC.

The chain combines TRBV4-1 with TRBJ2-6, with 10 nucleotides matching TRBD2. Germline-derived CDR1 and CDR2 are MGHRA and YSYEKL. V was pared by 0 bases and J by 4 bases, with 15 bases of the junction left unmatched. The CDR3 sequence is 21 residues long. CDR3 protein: CASSQDSVLAGGWSGANVLTF. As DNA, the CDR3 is TGCGCCAGCAGCCAAGATAGTGTCTTAGCGGGAGGTTGGAGCGGGGCCAACGTCCTGACTTTC.

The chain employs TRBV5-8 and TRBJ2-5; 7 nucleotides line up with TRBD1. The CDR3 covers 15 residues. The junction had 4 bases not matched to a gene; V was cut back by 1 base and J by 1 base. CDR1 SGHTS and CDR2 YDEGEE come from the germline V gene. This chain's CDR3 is CASSLSTGVQETQYF. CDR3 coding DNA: TGTGCCAGCAGCTTGTCCACAGGGGTCCAAGAGACCCAGTACTTC.

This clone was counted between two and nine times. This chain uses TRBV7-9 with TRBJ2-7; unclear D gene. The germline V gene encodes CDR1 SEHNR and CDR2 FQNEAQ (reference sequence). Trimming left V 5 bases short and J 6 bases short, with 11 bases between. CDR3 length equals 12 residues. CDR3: CASSRDTGEQYF. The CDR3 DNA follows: TGTGCCAGCAGCAGGGATACGGGCGAGCAGTACTTC.

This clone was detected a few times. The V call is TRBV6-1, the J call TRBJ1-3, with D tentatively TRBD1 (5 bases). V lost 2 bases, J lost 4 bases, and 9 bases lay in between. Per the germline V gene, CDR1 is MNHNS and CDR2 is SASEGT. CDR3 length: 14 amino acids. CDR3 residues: CASSESPGGNTIYF. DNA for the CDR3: TGTGCCAGCAGTGAAAGTCCAGGGGGAAACACCATATATTTT.

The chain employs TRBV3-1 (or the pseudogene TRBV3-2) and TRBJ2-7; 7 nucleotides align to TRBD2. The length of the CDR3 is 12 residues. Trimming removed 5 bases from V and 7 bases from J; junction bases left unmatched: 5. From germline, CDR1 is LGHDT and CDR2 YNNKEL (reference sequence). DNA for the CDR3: TGTGCCAGCAGCTGGGGGGGGTCGGAGCAGTACTTC. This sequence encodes CASSWGGSEQYF.

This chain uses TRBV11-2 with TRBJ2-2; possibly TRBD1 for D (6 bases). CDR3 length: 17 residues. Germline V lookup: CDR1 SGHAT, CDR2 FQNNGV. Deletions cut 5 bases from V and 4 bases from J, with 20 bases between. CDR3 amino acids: CASSAPPSGAGTGELFF. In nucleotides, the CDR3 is TGTGCCAGCAGCGCCCCTCCATCAGGGGCCGGCACCGGGGAGCTGTTTTTT.

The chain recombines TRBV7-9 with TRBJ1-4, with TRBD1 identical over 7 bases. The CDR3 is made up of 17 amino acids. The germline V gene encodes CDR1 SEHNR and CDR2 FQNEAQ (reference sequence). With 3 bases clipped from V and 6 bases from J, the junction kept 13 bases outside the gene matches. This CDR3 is CASSFPVQGSNDEKLFF. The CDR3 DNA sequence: TGTGCCAGCAGCTTCCCCGTACAGGGGTCAAACGATGAAAAACTGTTTTTT. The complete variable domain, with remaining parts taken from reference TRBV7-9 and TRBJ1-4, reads DTGVSQNPRHKITKRGQNVTFRCDPISEHNRLYWYRQTLGQGPEFLTYFQNEAQLEKSRLLSDRFSAERPKGSFSTLEIQRTEQGDSAMYLCASSFPVQGSNDEKLFFGSGTQLSVL.

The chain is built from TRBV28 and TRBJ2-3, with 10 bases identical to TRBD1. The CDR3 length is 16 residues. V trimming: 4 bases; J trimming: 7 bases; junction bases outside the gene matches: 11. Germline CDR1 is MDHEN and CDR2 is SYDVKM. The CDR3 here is CASSSTGQGMRNTQYF. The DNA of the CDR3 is TGTGCCAGCAGTTCTACGGGACAGGGGATGAGGAATACGCAGTATTTT.

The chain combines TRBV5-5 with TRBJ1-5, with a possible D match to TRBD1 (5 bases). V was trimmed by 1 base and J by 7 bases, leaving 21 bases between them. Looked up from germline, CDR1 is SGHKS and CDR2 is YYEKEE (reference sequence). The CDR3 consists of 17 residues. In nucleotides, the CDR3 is TGTGCCAGCAGCTTGTCTGGGCTTCCTACAGCAGGGCAGCCCCAGCATTTT. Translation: CASSLSGLPTAGQPQHF. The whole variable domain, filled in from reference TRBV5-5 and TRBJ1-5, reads DAGVTQSPTHLIKTRGQQVTLRCSPISGHKSVSWYQQVLGQGPQFIFQYYEKEERGRGNFPDRFSARQFPNYSSELNVNALLLGDSALYLCASSLSGLPTAGQPQHFGDGTRLSIL.

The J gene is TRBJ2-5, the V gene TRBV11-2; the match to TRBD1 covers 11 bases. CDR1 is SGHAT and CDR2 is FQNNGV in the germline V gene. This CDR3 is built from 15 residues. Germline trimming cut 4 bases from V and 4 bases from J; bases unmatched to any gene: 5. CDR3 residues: CASSSTGTGGETQYF. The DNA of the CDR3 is TGTGCCAGCAGCTCCACCGGGACAGGGGGAGAGACCCAGTACTTC.

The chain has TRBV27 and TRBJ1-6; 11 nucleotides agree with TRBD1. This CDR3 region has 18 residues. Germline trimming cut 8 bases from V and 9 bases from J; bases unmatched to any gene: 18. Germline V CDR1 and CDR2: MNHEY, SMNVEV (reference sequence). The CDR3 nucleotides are TGTGCCAGCCGCCGACGACCGCCGGGACAGGGGGAATCTTCACCCCTCCACTTT. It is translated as CASRRRPPGQGESSPLHF.

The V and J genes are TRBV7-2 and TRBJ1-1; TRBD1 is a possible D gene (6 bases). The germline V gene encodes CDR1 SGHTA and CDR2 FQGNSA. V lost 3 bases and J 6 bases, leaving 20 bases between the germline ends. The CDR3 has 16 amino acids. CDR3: CASSFQTPDSPSEAFF. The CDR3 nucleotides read TGTGCCAGCAGCTTTCAAACACCGGACAGCCCGTCTGAAGCTTTCTTT.

The CDR3 DNA reads as TGTGCCAGCAGTTACTGGGGACAGTTTCAAGAGACCCAGTACTTC. This gives the protein CASSYWGQFQETQYF. This rearrangement joins TRBV6-5 to TRBJ2-5; 7 bases map to TRBD1. From germline, CDR1 is MNHEY and CDR2 SVGAGI. This CDR3 has 15 residues. The ends lost 1 base at V and 2 bases at J; junction bases unmatched: 4.

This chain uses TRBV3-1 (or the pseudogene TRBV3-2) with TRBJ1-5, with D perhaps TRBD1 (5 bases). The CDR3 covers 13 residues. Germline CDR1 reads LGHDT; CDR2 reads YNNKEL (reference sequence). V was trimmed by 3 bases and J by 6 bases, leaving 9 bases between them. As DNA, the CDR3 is TGTGCCAGCAGCCAGGGGGGGGGTCAGCCCCAGCATTTT. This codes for CASSQGGGQPQHF.

The CDR3 nucleotides read TGTGCCAGCTCACCACCGTTTCGGGGTACTCTCTACGAGCAGTACTTC. It codes for CASSPPFRGTLYEQYF. The V and J genes are TRBV18 and TRBJ2-7, with a tentative D call TRBD2 (5 bases). Germline CDR1 reads KGHSH; CDR2 reads LQKENI. The CDR3 spans 16 residues. Trimming cost V 0 bases and J 3 bases, with 15 bases left between them.

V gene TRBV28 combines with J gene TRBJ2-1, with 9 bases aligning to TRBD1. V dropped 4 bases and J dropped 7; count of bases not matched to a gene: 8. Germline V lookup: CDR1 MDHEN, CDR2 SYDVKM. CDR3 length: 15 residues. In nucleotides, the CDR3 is TGTGCCAGCAGTTCCCCCGGGACAGGGAGGAATGAGCAGTTCTTC. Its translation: CASSSPGTGRNEQFF.

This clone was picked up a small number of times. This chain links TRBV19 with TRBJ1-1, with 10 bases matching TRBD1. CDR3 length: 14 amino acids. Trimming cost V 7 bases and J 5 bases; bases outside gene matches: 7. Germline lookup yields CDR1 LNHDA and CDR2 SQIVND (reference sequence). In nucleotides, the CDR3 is TGTGCCAGTACCAGAAGGGACAGGGGTACTGAAGCTTTCTTT. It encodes CASTRRDRGTEAFF.

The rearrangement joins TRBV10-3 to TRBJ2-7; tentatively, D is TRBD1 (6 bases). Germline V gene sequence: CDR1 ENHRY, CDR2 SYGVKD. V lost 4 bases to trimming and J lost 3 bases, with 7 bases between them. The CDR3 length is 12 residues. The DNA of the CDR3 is TGTGCCATCAGTGTACAGGGCTACGAGCAGTACTTC. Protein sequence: CAISVQGYEQYF.

CDR3 nucleotides: TGTGCCATCAGGGGACTAGTCGCCGGGGAGCTGTTTTTT. Encoded protein: CAIRGLVAGELFF. This sequence joins TRBV10-3 and TRBJ2-2; the match to TRBD2 covers 8 bases. CDR3 length equals 13 residues. Trimming cost V 6 bases and J 6 bases; bases outside gene matches: 3. Germline CDR1 ENHRY, CDR2 SYGVKD.

The CDR3 DNA is TGTGCCAGCAGCTTAGATATCGGTAACCATAATCAGCCCCAGCATTTT. This sequence encodes CASSLDIGNHNQPQHF. This rearrangement joins TRBV7-8 to TRBJ1-5; no clear D. The CDR3 totals 16 residues. Looked up from germline, CDR1 is SGHVS and CDR2 is FQNEAQ. Trimming stripped 1 base from V and 4 bases from J, with 14 bases between.

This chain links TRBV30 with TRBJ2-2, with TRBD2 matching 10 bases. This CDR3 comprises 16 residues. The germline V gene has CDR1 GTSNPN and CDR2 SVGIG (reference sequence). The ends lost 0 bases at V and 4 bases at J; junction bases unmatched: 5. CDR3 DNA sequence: TGTGCCTGGAGTGTACAGAGCGGGAGGGTCACCGGGGAGCTGTTTTTT. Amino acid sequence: CAWSVQSGRVTGELFF.

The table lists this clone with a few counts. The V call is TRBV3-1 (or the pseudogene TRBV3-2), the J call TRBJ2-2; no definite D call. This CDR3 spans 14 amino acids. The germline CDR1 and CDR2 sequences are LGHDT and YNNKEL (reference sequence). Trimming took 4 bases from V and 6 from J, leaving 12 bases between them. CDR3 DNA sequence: TGTGCCAGCAGCCCCCGTAGCTTCGCCGGGGAGCTGTTTTTT. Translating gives CASSPRSFAGELFF.

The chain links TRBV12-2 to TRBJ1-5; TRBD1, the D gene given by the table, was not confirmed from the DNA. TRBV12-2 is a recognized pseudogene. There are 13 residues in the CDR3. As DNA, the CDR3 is TGTGCAAGTCGCTTACAGTACAATCAGCCCCAGCATTTT. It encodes CASRLQYNQPQHF.

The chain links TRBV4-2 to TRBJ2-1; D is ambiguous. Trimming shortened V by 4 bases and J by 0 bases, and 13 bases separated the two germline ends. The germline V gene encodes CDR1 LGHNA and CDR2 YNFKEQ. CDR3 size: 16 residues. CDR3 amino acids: CASSRISRSSYNEQFF. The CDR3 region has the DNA TGTGCCAGCAGCCGCATCAGTAGGAGCTCCTACAATGAGCAGTTCTTC.

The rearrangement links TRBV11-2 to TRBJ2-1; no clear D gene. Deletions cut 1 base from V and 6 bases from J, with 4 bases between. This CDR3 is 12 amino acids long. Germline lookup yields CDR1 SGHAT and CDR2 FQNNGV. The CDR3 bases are TGTGCCAGCAGCTTAGGGCCCAATGAGCAGTTCTTC. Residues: CASSLGPNEQFF.

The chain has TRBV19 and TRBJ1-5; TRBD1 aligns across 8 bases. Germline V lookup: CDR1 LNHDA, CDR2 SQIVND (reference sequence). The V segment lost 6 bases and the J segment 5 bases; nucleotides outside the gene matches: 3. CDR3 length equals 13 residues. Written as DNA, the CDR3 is TGTGCCAGTAGGCAGGGGGCTTATCAGCCCCAGCATTTT. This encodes CASRQGAYQPQHF.